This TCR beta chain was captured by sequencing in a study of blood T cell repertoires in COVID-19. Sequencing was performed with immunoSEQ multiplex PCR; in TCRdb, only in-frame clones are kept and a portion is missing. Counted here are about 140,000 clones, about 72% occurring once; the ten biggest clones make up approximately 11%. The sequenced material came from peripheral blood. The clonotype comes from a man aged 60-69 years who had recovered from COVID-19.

The CDR3 sequence: CASSPGVTHSGNTIYF. The CDR3 region has the DNA TGTGCCAGCAGCCCAGGGGTGACTCACTCTGGAAACACCATATATTTT. V usage is TRBV9 and J usage is TRBJ1-3, with D possibly matching TRBD1 (6 bases). Germline CDR1 and CDR2: SGDLS and YYNGEE. V was clipped by 4 bases and J by 0 bases, with 14 bases between them. The CDR3 loop spans 16 amino acids.